This TCR beta chain was obtained from a study of blood T cell repertoires in COVID-19. Assay used: immunoSEQ multiplex PCR; TCRdb lists only in-frame clones, some missing. This repertoire shows approximately 150,000 clones, roughly 87% found once; its top ten account for about 4.7%. The CDR3 extends over 12 amino acids. V dropped 4 bases and J dropped 6 bases, with 10 bases sitting between them. The origin of this receptor is a human donor in a cohort sampled during active COVID-19. The V call is TRBV12-3 or TRBV12-4, the J call TRBJ2-7, with D tentatively TRBD1 (6 bases). Sequences were obtained from peripheral blood. CDR3 region: CASSSRGGEQYF. CDR3 in DNA: TGTGCCAGCAGTTCCAGGGGCGGCGAGCAGTACTTC.